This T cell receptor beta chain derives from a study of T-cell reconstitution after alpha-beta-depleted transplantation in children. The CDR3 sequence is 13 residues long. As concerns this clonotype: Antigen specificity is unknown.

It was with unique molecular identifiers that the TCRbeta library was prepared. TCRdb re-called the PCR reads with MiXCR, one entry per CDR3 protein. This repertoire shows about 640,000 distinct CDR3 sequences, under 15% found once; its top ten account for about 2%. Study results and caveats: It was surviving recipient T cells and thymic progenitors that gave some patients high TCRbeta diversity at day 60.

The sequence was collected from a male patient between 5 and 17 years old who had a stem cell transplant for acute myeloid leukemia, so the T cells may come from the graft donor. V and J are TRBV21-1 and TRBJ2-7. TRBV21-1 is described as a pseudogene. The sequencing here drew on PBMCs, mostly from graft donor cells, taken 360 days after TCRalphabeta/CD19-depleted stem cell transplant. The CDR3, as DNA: TGTGCCAGCAGCAACGGACGAAGCTACGAGCAGTACTTC. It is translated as CASSNGRSYEQYF.